The 5 T cell receptor beta chains below come from one sample, sequenced in a study of memory CD4+ T cells and cytomegalovirus serostatus. Profiled with immunoSEQ multiplex PCR; TCRdb holds only in-frame clones, not every one. The sample has about 82,000 clones, roughly 80% seen once. The sort gate was single viable CD3+CD4+CD8-CD45RO+ cells for memory CD4+ T cells. Material: memory CD4+ T cells from blood. Every receptor here comes from an adult in good health and CMV-seronegative.

The chain uses TRBV5-1 and TRBJ2-5; D gene unclear. Germline V gene data show CDR1 as SGHRS and CDR2 as YFSETQ. Deletions cut 0 bases from V and 5 bases from J, with 17 bases between. This CDR3 has 16 amino acids. CDR3: CASSLGGLSSGETQYF. The CDR3 DNA reads as TGCGCCAGCAGCTTGGGGGGTCTGAGTTCCGGCGAGACCCAGTACTTC.

The chain uses TRBV25-1 and TRBJ1-2, with 11 bases identical to TRBD1. J lost 4 bases, V lost 1 base, and 5 bases had no gene match. The CDR3 runs to 16 residues. Germline V gene sequence: CDR1 MGHDK, CDR2 SYGVNS. CDR3 DNA sequence: TGTGCCAGCAGTGAATTTGGACAGGGGGCTAGCTATGGCTACACCTTC. Translation: CASSEFGQGASYGYTF.

The CDR3 region is CAWSPGQATFQETQYF. The CDR3 DNA follows: TGTGCCTGGAGCCCGGGACAGGCGACATTCCAAGAGACCCAGTACTTC. The J gene is TRBJ2-5, the V gene TRBV30; 8 nucleotides align to TRBD1. This CDR3 is 16 amino acids long. With 3 bases clipped from V and 1 base from J, the junction kept 10 bases outside the gene matches. The germline V gene encodes CDR1 GTSNPN and CDR2 SVGIG (reference sequence).

The genes are TRBV9 and TRBJ1-1; the D is unclear. V was pared by 0 bases and J by 4 bases, with 10 bases between. Germline values: CDR1 SGDLS, CDR2 YYNGEE. The CDR3 sequence is 14 residues long. CDR3 amino acids: CASSVGGSPTEAFF. The CDR3 nucleotides are TGTGCCAGCAGCGTAGGAGGCAGCCCCACTGAAGCTTTCTTT.

The chain is built from TRBV28 and TRBJ2-3, with 9 nucleotides matching TRBD1. This CDR3 spans 15 amino acids. CDR1 and CDR2 (germline): MDHEN, SYDVKM. Trimming took 6 bases from V and 8 from J; bases not matched to a gene: 12. CDR3 coding DNA: TGTGCCAGCAGCCAATCCGGAACAGGGGGCGCTACGCAGTATTTT. This gives the protein CASSQSGTGGATQYF.